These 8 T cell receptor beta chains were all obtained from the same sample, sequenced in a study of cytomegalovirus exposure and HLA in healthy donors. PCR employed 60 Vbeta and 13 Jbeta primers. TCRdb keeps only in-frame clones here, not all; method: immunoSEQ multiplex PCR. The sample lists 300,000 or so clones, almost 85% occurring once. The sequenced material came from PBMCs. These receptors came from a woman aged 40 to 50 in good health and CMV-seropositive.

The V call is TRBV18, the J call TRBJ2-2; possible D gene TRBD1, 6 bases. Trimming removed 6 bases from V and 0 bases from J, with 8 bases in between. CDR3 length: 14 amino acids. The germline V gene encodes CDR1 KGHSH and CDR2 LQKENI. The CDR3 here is CASSDRTNTGELFF. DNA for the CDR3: TGTGCCAGCTCCGACAGGACGAACACCGGGGAGCTGTTTTTT.

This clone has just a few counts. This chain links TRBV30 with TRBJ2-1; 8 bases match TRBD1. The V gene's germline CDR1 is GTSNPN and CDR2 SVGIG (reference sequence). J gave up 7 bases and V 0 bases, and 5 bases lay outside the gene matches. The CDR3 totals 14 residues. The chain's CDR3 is CAWSVRDRRNEQFF. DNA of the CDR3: TGTGCCTGGAGTGTACGGGACAGGAGGAATGAGCAGTTCTTC. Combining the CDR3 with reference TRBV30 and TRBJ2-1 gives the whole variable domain SQTIHQWPATLVQPVGSPLSLECTVEGTSNPNLYWYRQAAGRGLQLLFYSVGIGQISSEVPQNLSASRPQDRQFILSSKKLLLSDSGFYLCAWSVRDRRNEQFFGPGTRLTVL.

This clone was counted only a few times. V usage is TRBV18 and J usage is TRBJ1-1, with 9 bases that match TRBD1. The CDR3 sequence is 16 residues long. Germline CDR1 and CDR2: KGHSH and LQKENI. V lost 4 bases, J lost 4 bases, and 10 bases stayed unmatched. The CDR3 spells CASSRQSDRGGTEAFF. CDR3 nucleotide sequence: TGTGCCAGCTCACGCCAATCGGACAGGGGTGGCACTGAAGCTTTCTTT.

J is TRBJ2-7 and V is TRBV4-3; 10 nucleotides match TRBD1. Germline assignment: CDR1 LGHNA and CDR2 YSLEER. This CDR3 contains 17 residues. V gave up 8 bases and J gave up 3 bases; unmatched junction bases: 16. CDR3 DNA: TGCGCCAGCTACCAAGTTGTACGGGACAGGGGTTACTACGAGCAGTACTTC. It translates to CASYQVVRDRGYYEQYF.

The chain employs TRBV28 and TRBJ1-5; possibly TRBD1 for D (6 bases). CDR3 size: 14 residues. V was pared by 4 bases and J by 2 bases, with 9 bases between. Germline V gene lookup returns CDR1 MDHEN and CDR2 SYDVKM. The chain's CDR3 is CASSSGERNQPQHF. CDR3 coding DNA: TGTGCCAGCAGTTCAGGGGAACGCAATCAGCCCCAGCATTTT.

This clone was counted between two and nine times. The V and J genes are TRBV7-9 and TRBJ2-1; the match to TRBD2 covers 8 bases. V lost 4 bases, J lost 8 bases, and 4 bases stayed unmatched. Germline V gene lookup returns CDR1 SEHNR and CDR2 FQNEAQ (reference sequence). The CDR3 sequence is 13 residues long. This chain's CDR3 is CASSSALADEQFF. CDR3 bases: TGTGCCAGCAGCTCCGCACTAGCGGATGAGCAGTTCTTC.

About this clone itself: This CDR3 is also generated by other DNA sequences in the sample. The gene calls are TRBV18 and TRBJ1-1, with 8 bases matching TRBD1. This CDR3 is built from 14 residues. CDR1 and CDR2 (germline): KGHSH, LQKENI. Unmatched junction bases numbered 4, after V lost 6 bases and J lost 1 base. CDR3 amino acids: CASSVGQGNTEAFF. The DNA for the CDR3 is TGTGCCAGCTCGGTAGGACAGGGGAACACTGAAGCTTTCTTT. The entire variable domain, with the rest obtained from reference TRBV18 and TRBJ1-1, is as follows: NAGVMQNPRHLVRRRGQEARLRCSPMKGHSHVYWYRQLPEEGLKFMVYLQKENIIDESGMPKERFSAEFPKEGPSILRIQQVVRGDSAAYFCASSVGQGNTEAFFGQGTRLTVV.

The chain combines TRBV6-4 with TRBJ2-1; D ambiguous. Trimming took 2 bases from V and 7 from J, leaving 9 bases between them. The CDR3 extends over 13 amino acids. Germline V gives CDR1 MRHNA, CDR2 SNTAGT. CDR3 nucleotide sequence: TGTGCCAGCAGTGACAACTTGTATAATGAGCAGTTCTTC. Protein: CASSDNLYNEQFF.